Detailed here is one T cell receptor (beta chain). Its specificity is not known. The CDR3 has 15 residues. Trimming cost V 5 bases and J 8 bases; bases outside gene matches: 11. Germline lookup yields CDR1 SEHNR and CDR2 FQNEAQ (reference sequence). This sample was taken from a study of OX40 agonist ivuxolimab in advanced cancers. Across the study: Ivuxolimab, an agonistic anti-OX40 (CD134) antibody, was given to patients. The dose-escalation cohort was about 87% male, with a mean age of around 54 years, ranging roughly 20 to 90. Study conclusions and caveats: There was clonal expansion of CD4+ and CD8+ blood T cells by week 6 at 0.1 to 3.0 mg/kg. There were, on average, more expanded clones in CD8+ T cells than in CD4+.

Data came from immunoSEQ multiplex PCR; TCRdb stores just in-frame clones and leaves some out. The data hold roughly 43,000 clones, with 82% observed a single time. The receptor was derived from an adult with an advanced solid tumor such as melanoma, head and neck, liver or kidney cancer. The sequencing here drew on CD4+ or CD8+ T cells sorted from blood, taken in a trial of the OX40 agonist ivuxolimab. V is TRBV7-9 and J is TRBJ1-3, with 8 bases that match TRBD1. For the CDR3, the DNA is TGTGCCAGCAGCCCCCCGGGACAGGTGGGGGACACCATATATTTT. As protein: CASSPPGQVGDTIYF.